The 7 T cell receptor beta chains below were found in one sample sequenced in a study of cytomegalovirus exposure and HLA in healthy donors. Researchers ran the PCR with 60 Vbeta and 13 Jbeta primers. The table came from immunoSEQ multiplex PCR; TCRdb's copy has only in-frame clones and leaves some out. Altogether tens of thousands of clones are present, approximately 75% being singletons, with the ten largest covering about 3.8%. Sequenced input: PBMCs. Receptors were obtained from a woman in her thirties or forties in good health and CMV-seronegative.

The chain uses TRBV19 and TRBJ1-1, with a possible D match to TRBD1 (6 bases). CDR3 length equals 15 residues. V lost 4 bases and J lost 1, with 13 bases in between. Germline values: CDR1 LNHDA, CDR2 SQIVND (reference sequence). The CDR3 is CASSTIQGSNTEAFF. The CDR3 DNA sequence: TGTGCCAGTAGTACGATACAGGGATCGAACACTGAAGCTTTCTTT.

The chain joins TRBV5-1 to TRBJ2-7, with 7 bases identical to TRBD1. Germline V gene sequence: CDR1 SGHRS, CDR2 YFSETQ. There are 13 residues in the CDR3. V lost 2 bases and J lost 3; bases outside the gene matches: 2. The CDR3 coding sequence is TGCGCCAGCAGCTTATCAGGGGGCTACGAGCAGTACTTC. The encoded protein is CASSLSGGYEQYF.

The CDR3 nucleotides read TGTGCCAGCAGCCAAGGTACAGGACCCTCCTACGAGCAGTACTTC. This encodes CASSQGTGPSYEQYF. The chain has TRBV14 and TRBJ2-7, with D perhaps TRBD1 (5 bases). This CDR3 has 15 amino acids. With 1 base removed from V and 0 bases from J, the gap between germline ends came to 10 bases. Germline lookup yields CDR1 SGHDN and CDR2 FVKESK.

The V and J genes are TRBV7-2 and TRBJ1-3; 8 nucleotides agree with TRBD1. Per the germline V gene, CDR1 is SGHTA and CDR2 is FQGNSA. Germline trimming cut 5 bases from V and 4 bases from J; bases unmatched to any gene: 13. This CDR3 is built from 17 residues. CDR3 coding DNA: TGTGCCAGCAGCCTAACCCTGGACAGGGAGGGAGGAAACACCATATATTTT. It codes for CASSLTLDREGGNTIYF. Drawing the rest from reference TRBV7-2 and TRBJ1-3, the complete variable domain is GAGVSQSPSNKVTEKGKDVELRCDPISGHTALYWYRQSLGQGLEFLIYFQGNSAPDKSGLPSDRFSAERTGGSVSTLTIQRTQQEDSAVYLCASSLTLDREGGNTIYFGEGSWLTVV.

This clone was seen once. This chain joins TRBV4-3 and TRBJ2-2; D is unclear. Per germline, CDR1 LGHNA and CDR2 YSLEER. Trimming cost V 1 base and J 1 base, with 7 bases left between them. CDR3 size: 15 residues. The CDR3 DNA follows: TGCGCCAGCAGCCAAGCCCCGGGGAACACCGGGGAGCTGTTTTTT. Translated, it gives CASSQAPGNTGELFF.

CDR3 region: CASSLGRGADTQYF. The CDR3 DNA follows: TGTGCCAGCAGCTTAGGGCGGGGGGCAGATACGCAGTATTTT. V and J are TRBV7-6 and TRBJ2-3; TRBD2 agrees at 8 bases. The CDR3 has 14 amino acids. Germline-derived CDR1 and CDR2 are SGHVS and FNYEAQ. The J segment lost 4 bases and the V segment lost 1 base, leaving 1 base of the junction unmatched.

The chain links TRBV7-2 to TRBJ2-1; 8 positions agree with TRBD1. CDR3 size: 16 residues. After removal of 2 bases from V and 7 bases from J, the junction contained 10 bases not matched to a gene. Germline CDR1 and CDR2: SGHTA and FQGNSA. The CDR3 DNA reads as TGTGCCAGCAGCTTACCGTCAGGGGGCATGCGGAATGAGCAGTTCTTC. Translation: CASSLPSGGMRNEQFF.